This TCR beta chain was identified during a study of blood T cell repertoires in COVID-19. The CDR3 is made up of 17 amino acids. Trimming cost V 4 bases and J 2 bases; bases outside gene matches: 7. Germline CDR1 is SGDLS and CDR2 is YYNGEE. Seattle patients were enrolled while actively infected and followed longitudinally. Per the original methods: It was from reference gene primer amplification that nucleated cell counts were estimated. Sequencing was performed with immunoSEQ multiplex PCR; in TCRdb, only in-frame clones are kept and a portion is missing. V and J calls and clone size are as listed in that table; D and trimming were resolved from the DNA. Of around 400,000 clones in the sample, around 87% are singletons; the top ten hold approximately 2.4%.

V is TRBV9 and J is TRBJ2-7; 15 positions match TRBD2. The sample was peripheral blood. This TCR came from a woman aged 60-75 years with COVID-19, enrolled during active disease. CDR3: CASSPPWTSGGAYEQYF. In DNA form, the CDR3 reads TGTGCCAGCAGCCCCCCTTGGACTAGCGGGGGGGCCTACGAGCAGTACTTC.